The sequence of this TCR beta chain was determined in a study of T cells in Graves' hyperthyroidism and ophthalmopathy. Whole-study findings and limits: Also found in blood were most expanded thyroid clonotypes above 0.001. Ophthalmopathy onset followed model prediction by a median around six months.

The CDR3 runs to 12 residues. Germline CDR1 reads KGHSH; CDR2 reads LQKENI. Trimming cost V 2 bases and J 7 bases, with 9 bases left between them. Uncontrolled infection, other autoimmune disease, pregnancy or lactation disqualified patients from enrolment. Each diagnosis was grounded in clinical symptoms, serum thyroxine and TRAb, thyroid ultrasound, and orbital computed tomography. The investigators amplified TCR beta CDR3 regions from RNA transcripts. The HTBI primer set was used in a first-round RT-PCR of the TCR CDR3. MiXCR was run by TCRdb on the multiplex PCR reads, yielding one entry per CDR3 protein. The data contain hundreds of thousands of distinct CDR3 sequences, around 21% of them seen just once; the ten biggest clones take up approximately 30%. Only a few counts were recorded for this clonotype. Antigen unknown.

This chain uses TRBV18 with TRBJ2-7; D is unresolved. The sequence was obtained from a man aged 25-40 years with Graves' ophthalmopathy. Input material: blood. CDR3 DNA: TGTGCCAGCTCACCATTGGGCGAGGAGCAGTACTTC. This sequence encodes CASSPLGEEQYF.